A single sample gave rise to the 6 T cell receptor beta chains below, sequenced in a study of cytomegalovirus exposure and HLA in healthy donors. PCR amplification relied on 60 Vbeta primers (plus 13 Jbeta primers). Measured with immunoSEQ multiplex PCR; TCRdb has only the in-frame clones, and not every one. The profile shows about 76,000 clones, 70% to 80% of them singletons. Sequencing input: PBMCs. Receptors originate from a man aged 25 to 40 in good health and CMV-seronegative.

The genes are TRBV28 and TRBJ2-1, with 9 positions matching TRBD2. Germline CDR1 MDHEN, CDR2 SYDVKM. Trimming took 4 bases from V and 4 from J; bases not matched to a gene: 11. CDR3 size: 17 residues. The CDR3, as DNA: TGTGCCAGCAGTTCTGTTCTAAGCGGGGGGAAATACAATGAGCAGTTCTTC. Its protein product is CASSSVLSGGKYNEQFF.

V usage is TRBV18 and J usage is TRBJ1-4; possibly TRBD1 for D (6 bases). V lost 2 bases and J 10 bases, leaving 14 bases between the germline ends. The V gene's germline CDR1 is KGHSH and CDR2 LQKENI. CDR3 length equals 14 residues. The CDR3: CASSPGQPRGKLFF. The CDR3 nucleotides are TGTGCCAGCTCACCAGGACAGCCTCGGGGAAAACTGTTTTTT.

This rearrangement joins TRBV6-5 to TRBJ1-1; a possible D gene is TRBD1 (5 bases). The CDR3 contains 15 residues. The V end lost 0 bases, the J end lost 5 bases, and 13 bases lay between the germline ends. The germline CDR1 and CDR2 sequences are MNHEY and SVGAGI. CDR3 loop: CASSYSPGSWTEAFF. The CDR3 bases are TGTGCCAGCAGTTACTCACCAGGGTCTTGGACTGAAGCTTTCTTT.

The chain combines TRBV4-3 with TRBJ2-1; 10 bases are shared with TRBD2. V was clipped by 0 bases and J by 1 base; unmatched bases: 0. The CDR3 is 16 residues long. CDR1 and CDR2 (germline): LGHNA, YSLEER. The CDR3 nucleotides read TGCGCCAGCAGCCAAGAAGCGGGGGGGTCCTACAATGAGCAGTTCTTC. The encoded protein is CASSQEAGGSYNEQFF.

V and J are TRBV7-2 and TRBJ2-7; 8 nucleotides agree with TRBD1. The germline V gene has CDR1 SGHTA and CDR2 FQGNSA. Germline trimming cut 3 bases from V and 12 bases from J; bases unmatched to any gene: 13. The CDR3 has 14 amino acids. The CDR3 sequence: CASSFSGQGSLPYF. The DNA for the CDR3 is TGTGCCAGCAGCTTTTCCGGACAGGGCTCTCTTCCGTACTTC.

The chain employs TRBV10-1 and TRBJ1-5, with D perhaps matching TRBD1 (5 bases). Germline V lookup: CDR1 WNHNN, CDR2 SYGVQD (reference sequence). This CDR3 region has 15 residues. Trimming pared 10 bases from V and 9 bases from J, leaving 25 bases between. As DNA, the CDR3 is TGCGCCACCGGGGGGGGTTCAAATGGGGTATGGCCCCAGCATTTT. The encoded protein is CATGGGSNGVWPQHF.